This passage covers 19 T cell receptor beta chains from one sample sequenced in a study of blood T cell repertoires in COVID-19. Sequencing used immunoSEQ multiplex PCR; TCRdb keeps in-frame clones, though not all of them. The table includes about 350,000 clones, 91% detected once. The sample taken for sequencing was peripheral blood. These receptors were collected from a woman between 18 and 30 years old who had recovered from COVID-19.

The rearrangement uses TRBV10-3 and TRBJ2-2; TRBD1 matches 11 bases. CDR1 ENHRY and CDR2 SYGVKD come from the germline V gene. The CDR3 is 16 residues long. Trimming cost V 4 bases and J 0 bases; bases outside gene matches: 1. The CDR3 DNA sequence: TGTGCCATCAGTGCGGGACAGGGGGCGAACACCGGGGAGCTGTTTTTT. Its protein product is CAISAGQGANTGELFF.

This clone qualifies as medium-sized. The rearrangement links TRBV7-9 to TRBJ2-5; perhaps TRBD2 as D (5 bases). Germline V lookup: CDR1 SEHNR, CDR2 FQNEAQ (reference sequence). V was shortened by 0 bases and J by 2 bases, with 16 bases between the two germline ends. CDR3 length: 17 residues. CDR3 nucleotides: TGTGCCAGCAGCTTAGCTTTTGGCGGGCGAAAACAAGAGACCCAGTACTTC. Translating it yields CASSLAFGGRKQETQYF.

This clone was found a few times. The CDR3 spells CASTPYRGRNSPLHF. In DNA form, the CDR3 reads TGTGCCAGTACCCCATACAGGGGGCGGAATTCACCCCTCCACTTT. The chain combines TRBV19 with TRBJ1-6, with 9 nucleotides matching TRBD1. This CDR3 spans 15 amino acids. The germline V gene encodes CDR1 LNHDA and CDR2 SQIVND (reference sequence). The trim removed 7 bases at V and 7 bases at J, leaving 8 bases unmatched.

The chain joins TRBV5-1 to TRBJ2-2, with a weak D call TRBD2 (5 bases). V gave up 2 bases and J gave up 0 bases, with 11 bases separating them. From germline, CDR1 is SGHRS and CDR2 YFSETQ. This CDR3 has 16 residues. The CDR3 sequence is CASSFGITANTGELFF. The CDR3 region has the DNA TGCGCCAGCAGCTTCGGGATAACCGCGAACACCGGGGAGCTGTTTTTT.

The chain joins TRBV4-3 to TRBJ2-3; 12 nucleotides line up with TRBD2. From germline, CDR1 is LGHNA and CDR2 YSLEER. J gave up 4 bases and V 4 bases, and 6 bases lay outside the gene matches. This CDR3 contains 16 residues. The CDR3 sequence is CASSLSLAGGPDTQYF. The CDR3 DNA reads TGCGCCAGCAGCCTCTCACTAGCGGGAGGCCCAGATACGCAGTATTTT.

The rearrangement links TRBV7-9 to TRBJ1-1, with 12 bases that match TRBD1. This CDR3 region has 17 residues. V lost 3 bases and J lost 7; bases outside the gene matches: 12. Germline CDR1 is SEHNR and CDR2 is FQNEAQ (reference sequence). Here the CDR3 reads CASSLDGPGQGACEAFF. The CDR3 bases are TGTGCCAGCAGCTTGGACGGACCGGGACAGGGGGCGTGTGAAGCTTTCTTT.

The count of this clone is one. The chain has TRBV5-8 and TRBJ2-7; D call uncertain. This CDR3 contains 15 residues. Germline V CDR1 and CDR2: SGHTS, YDEGEE. V was trimmed by 0 bases and J by 1 base, leaving 11 bases between them. CDR3 amino acids: CASSLVARRSYEQYV. As DNA, the CDR3 is TGTGCCAGCAGCTTGGTAGCTCGTCGATCCTACGAGCAGTACGTC.

Turning to this clone: Additional DNA sequences in this sample encode the identical CDR3. This chain links TRBV6-2 or TRBV6-3 with TRBJ2-3; TRBD2 might be the D (6 bases). With 2 bases removed from V and 4 bases from J, the gap between germline ends came to 7 bases. The CDR3 sequence is 13 residues long. Per germline, CDR1 MNHEY and CDR2 SVGEGT. CDR3 residues: CASSYGDSDTQYF. CDR3 DNA: TGTGCCAGCAGTTACGGGGACTCAGATACGCAGTATTTT.

This clone was recorded only once. V and J are TRBV7-8 and TRBJ2-5, with TRBD2 identical over 7 bases. V was clipped by 5 bases and J by 3 bases; unmatched bases: 6. CDR1 and CDR2 (germline): SGHVS, FQNEAQ. The CDR3 contains 14 residues. CDR3 protein: CASSQGRGEETQYF. The CDR3 DNA reads TGTGCCAGCAGCCAAGGGAGGGGCGAAGAGACCCAGTACTTC.

The chain carries TRBV7-8 and TRBJ2-6; 9 bases match TRBD1. Germline V gene sequence: CDR1 SGHVS, CDR2 FQNEAQ. This CDR3 contains 19 residues. Unmatched junction bases numbered 9, after V lost 1 base and J lost 2 bases. The CDR3: CASSLEGGQGLPGANVLTF. Here the CDR3 DNA reads TGTGCCAGCAGCTTAGAGGGCGGACAGGGGCTCCCTGGGGCCAACGTCCTGACTTTC.

The CDR3, as DNA: TGTGCCTGGAGTGTTCGCGGGGGGACCATTCAGTACTTC. Amino acids: CAWSVRGGTIQYF. The chain combines TRBV30 with TRBJ2-4, with TRBD2 matching 8 bases. The CDR3 loop spans 13 amino acids. Losses at the gene ends were 0 bases for V and 9 bases for J; bases not matched to a gene: 4. CDR1 is GTSNPN and CDR2 is SVGIG in the germline V gene (reference sequence).

The chain joins TRBV18 to TRBJ1-1; TRBD1 matches 7 bases. The germline V gene encodes CDR1 KGHSH and CDR2 LQKENI. The CDR3 is 15 residues long. With V trimmed by 8 bases and J by 0 bases, 9 bases remained unmatched. Here the CDR3 reads CASLGRQGVNTEAFF. CDR3 in DNA: TGTGCCAGCCTGGGCCGACAGGGAGTGAACACTGAAGCTTTCTTT.

The rearrangement links TRBV25-1 to TRBJ1-6; 8 nucleotides match TRBD1. Germline assignment: CDR1 MGHDK and CDR2 SYGVNS. The V and J ends lost 7 bases and 7 bases, in that order; junction bases with no gene match: 9. The CDR3 covers 15 residues. CDR3 coding DNA: TGTGCCAGCATTTCCCGGACAGGGTCGAATTCACCCCTCCACTTT. It codes for CASISRTGSNSPLHF.

The V gene is TRBV24-1, the J gene TRBJ1-2; D is ambiguous. Trimming shortened V by 10 bases and J by 3 bases, and 17 bases separated the two germline ends. The germline V gene has CDR1 KGHDR and CDR2 SFDVKD. The CDR3 has 14 amino acids. The CDR3 spells CATGSGNPDYGYTF. As DNA, the CDR3 is TGTGCCACTGGGAGTGGGAATCCAGACTATGGCTACACCTTC.

The CDR3 spells CASSLGLAAYNEQFF. The CDR3, as DNA: TGCGCCAGCAGCTTGGGACTAGCGGCTTACAATGAGCAGTTCTTC. The V gene is TRBV5-1, the J gene TRBJ2-1; 9 bases are shared with TRBD2. Trimming at V came to 0 bases and at J to 4 bases, leaving 2 bases not matched to a gene. Germline CDR1 reads SGHRS; CDR2 reads YFSETQ. The CDR3 is 15 amino acids.

The chain has TRBV6-5 and TRBJ2-5, with D possibly being TRBD1 (8 bases). The V end lost 6 bases, the J end lost 5 bases, and 13 bases lay between the germline ends. The germline CDR1 and CDR2 sequences are MNHEY and SVGAGI. This CDR3 spans 13 amino acids. CDR3 in amino acids: CASSHRGGETQYF. CDR3 nucleotide sequence: TGTGCCAGCAGCCACAGGGGGGGGGAGACCCAGTACTTC.

The rearrangement links TRBV6-2 or TRBV6-3 to TRBJ1-5; TRBD1 agrees at 9 bases. V lost 2 bases and J lost 1; bases outside the gene matches: 0. CDR3 length equals 15 residues. The germline gives CDR1 MNHEY, CDR2 SVGEGT. In DNA form, the CDR3 reads TGTGCCAGCAGTTACGGACAGGGGAGCAATCAGCCCCAGCATTTT. Translation: CASSYGQGSNQPQHF.

The V call is TRBV6-5, the J call TRBJ1-2; maybe TRBD1 (6 bases). V dropped 5 bases and J dropped 6 bases, with 19 bases sitting between them. This CDR3 comprises 15 residues. From germline, CDR1 is MNHEY and CDR2 SVGAGI. The CDR3 here is CASSRTRGPNHGYTF. DNA of the CDR3: TGTGCCAGCAGTAGAACCAGGGGACCGAATCATGGCTACACCTTC.

The rearrangement joins TRBV5-4 to TRBJ1-1; TRBD1 aligns across 7 bases. V shed 4 bases, J shed 7 bases, and the junction held 10 bases outside the gene matches. The CDR3 length is 14 residues. Germline CDR1 is SGHNT and CDR2 is YYREEE (reference sequence). This CDR3 reads CASSQKQGRDEAFF. The DNA for the CDR3 is TGTGCCAGCAGCCAGAAACAGGGGCGCGATGAAGCTTTCTTT.